The clone carrying this T cell receptor beta chain has a count of ten or more. The CDR3 is 13 amino acids. In germline, CDR1 is KGHDR, CDR2 SFDVKD. Trimming took 7 bases from V and 5 from J, leaving 13 bases between them. This entry belongs to a study of T cells after yellow fever vaccination. TCRdb redid the calling of the 5' RACE reads with MiXCR, one entry per CDR3 protein. Among more than 25,000 distinct CDR3 sequences, 6% to 8% were seen once, and the ten largest hold approximately 25%. J is TRBJ2-5 and V is TRBV24-1; D possibly matches TRBD1 or TRBD2 (5 bases each). The TCR comes from a man aged 25-40 years who received the YFV17D yellow fever vaccine. Source: PBMCs, either bulk or a sorted T-cell subset (CD4+, CD8+, memory, or dextramer-sorted; not recorded which), taken on the day of the yellow fever booster vaccination. As DNA, the CDR3 is TGTGCCACCAGCGGGACCGCTAGGGAGACCCAGTACTTC. Translation: CATSGTARETQYF.